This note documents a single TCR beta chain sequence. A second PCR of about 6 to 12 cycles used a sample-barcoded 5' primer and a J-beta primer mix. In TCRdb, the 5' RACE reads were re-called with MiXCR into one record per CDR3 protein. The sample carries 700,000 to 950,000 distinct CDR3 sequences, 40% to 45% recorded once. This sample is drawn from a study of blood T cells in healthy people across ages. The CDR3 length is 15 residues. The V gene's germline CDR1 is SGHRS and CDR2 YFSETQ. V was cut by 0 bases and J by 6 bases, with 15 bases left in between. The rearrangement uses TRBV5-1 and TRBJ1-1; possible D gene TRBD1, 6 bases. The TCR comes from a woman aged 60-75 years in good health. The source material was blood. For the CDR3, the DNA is TGCGCCAGCAGCTTGGTTCTCGCAGGGGCCTCTGAAGCTTTCTTT. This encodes CASSLVLAGASEAFF.